The T cell receptor (beta chain) under discussion was sequenced for a study of T-cell memory formation after mild COVID-19. At the level of the study: Clusters were largely donor specific. Study findings and constraints: Whereas later expanders leaned CD4+, clones contracting day 15 to 85 showed a balanced CD4/CD8 makeup. The study found contracting CD4+ clones mainly in CM and EM and contracting CD8+ clones in EMRA.

The V gene's germline CDR1 is SQVTM and CDR2 ANQGSEA. CDR3 length: 11 residues. Constant-segment primers were used for 5'RACE, and the resulting TCR alpha and TCR beta cDNA libraries carried sample barcodes and UMIs. TCRdb reprocessed the 5' RACE reads via MiXCR and lists one record per CDR3 protein. Of hundreds of thousands of distinct CDR3 sequences in the sample, 20% to 25% are singletons; the top ten hold 21%. On this clonotype: Its antigen is undetermined. A read error may produce the germline difference seen at one junction end.

The receptor was isolated from a man between 18 and 35 years old who had mild COVID-19 (a few samples of this study predate the infection). Cell type and time point are not known. J is TRBJ1-2 and V is TRBV29-1, with D unclear. Sequencing used PBMCs or a T cell subset sorted from them (not recorded which). The CDR3: CSVEENYGYTF. Here the CDR3 DNA reads TGCAGCGTCGAAGAGAACTATGGCTACACCTTC.